This is a list of T cell receptor beta chains from one sample in a study of Graves' ophthalmopathy and Graves' hyperthyroidism. TCRdb processed the multiplex PCR reads anew with MiXCR; each CDR3 protein has one entry. The data show hundreds of thousands of distinct CDR3 sequences, roughly 39% seen once. Specimen: peripheral blood. The receptors come from an adult man with Graves' ophthalmopathy. CDR3s include the opening cysteine and the closing phenylalanine or tryptophan. D genes are given only for firm matches. Part of the rows lack a size; the others show once, few, many or a class for expanded clones.

J gene: TRBJ2-7; clone size: .; V gene: TRBV11-1; D gene: .; CDR3 protein: CASSPDSQEQYF; CDR3 DNA: TGTGCCAGCAGCCCGGACAGCCAAGAGCAGTACTTC
J gene: TRBJ2-2; clone size: once; V gene: TRBV13; D gene: .; CDR3 protein: CASSPWELFF; CDR3 DNA: TGTGCCAGCAGCCCATGGGAGCTGTTTTTT
J gene: TRBJ1-4; clone size: .; V gene: TRBV7-9; D gene: TRBD1; CDR3 protein: CASSSPRDRGLSKLFF; CDR3 DNA: TGTGCCAGCAGTTCCCCCCGGGACAGGGGGCTTAGTAAACTGTTTTTT
J gene: TRBJ2-7; clone size: many; V gene: TRBV20-1; D gene: .; CDR3 protein: CSANIQGLGHPTYEQYF; CDR3 DNA: TGCAGTGCTAATATACAGGGACTCGGACATCCAACCTACGAGCAGTACTTC
J gene: TRBJ2-7; clone size: many; V gene: TRBV29-1; D gene: .; CDR3 protein: CSVVGGRTYEQYF; CDR3 DNA: TGCAGCGTTGTTGGAGGGAGGACCTACGAGCAGTACTTC
J gene: TRBJ1-6; clone size: .; V gene: TRBV6-5; D gene: TRBD1; CDR3 protein: CASSKTGDGSYNSPLHF; CDR3 DNA: TGTGCCAGCAGTAAGACAGGGGATGGGTCCTATAATTCACCCCTCCACTTT
J gene: TRBJ1-1; clone size: many; V gene: TRBV5-1; D gene: TRBD1; CDR3 protein: CASGGQGVTHTEAFF; CDR3 DNA: TGCGCCAGCGGGGGACAGGGAGTCACCCACACTGAAGCTTTCTTT
J gene: TRBJ2-7; clone size: .; V gene: TRBV2; D gene: .; CDR3 protein: CASSDRTDPYEQYF; CDR3 DNA: TGTGCCAGCAGTGACAGGACAGACCCCTACGAGCAGTACTTC
J gene: TRBJ2-5; clone size: many; V gene: TRBV29-1; D gene: .; CDR3 protein: CSVEHSQETQYF; CDR3 DNA: TGCAGCGTTGAGCACAGCCAAGAGACCCAGTACTTC
J gene: TRBJ1-2; clone size: few; V gene: TRBV3-1; D gene: .; CDR3 protein: CASSQDHGGRGGYTF; CDR3 DNA: TGTGCCAGCAGCCAAGATCATGGGGGACGAGGTGGCTACACCTTC
J gene: TRBJ2-7; clone size: .; V gene: TRBV25-1; D gene: TRBD1; CDR3 protein: CASTPGGDEQYF; CDR3 DNA: TGTGCCAGCACCCCAGGGGGAGACGAGCAGTACTTC
J gene: TRBJ2-1; clone size: .; V gene: TRBV29-1; D gene: TRBD2; CDR3 protein: CTLGGTYNEQFF; CDR3 DNA: TGCACTCTGGGGGGGACCTACAATGAGCAGTTCTTC
J gene: TRBJ2-7; clone size: once; V gene: TRBV5-4; D gene: .; CDR3 protein: CASSLEGQDYEQYF; CDR3 DNA: TGTGCCAGCAGCTTGGAGGGGCAGGACTACGAGCAGTACTTC
J gene: TRBJ1-4; clone size: many; V gene: TRBV24-1; D gene: .; CDR3 protein: CATLLGEQGEKLFF; CDR3 DNA: TGTGCCACCCTACTCGGGGAGCAGGGTGAAAAACTGTTTTTT
J gene: TRBJ2-2; clone size: .; V gene: TRBV10-3; D gene: .; CDR3 protein: CASSENLSGSTGELFF; CDR3 DNA: TGTGCCAGCAGTGAAAACTTGTCAGGTTCCACCGGGGAGCTGTTTTTT
J gene: TRBJ2-2; clone size: many; V gene: TRBV2; D gene: TRBD2; CDR3 protein: CASRRLAGRTKGELFF; CDR3 DNA: TGTGCCAGCAGGCGACTAGCGGGGAGAACAAAGGGGGAGCTGTTTTTT
J gene: TRBJ1-6; clone size: .; V gene: TRBV6-6; D gene: .; CDR3 protein: CASSSLGHWGGACSPLHF; CDR3 DNA: TGTGCCAGCAGTTCCCTGGGACATTGGGGGGGCGCCTGTTCACCCCTCCACTTT
J gene: TRBJ1-5; clone size: .; V gene: TRBV7-9; D gene: TRBD1; CDR3 protein: CASSGDRVNQPQHF; CDR3 DNA: TGTGCCAGCAGTGGGGACAGGGTCAATCAGCCCCAGCATTTT
J gene: TRBJ2-2; clone size: .; V gene: TRBV24-1; D gene: .; CDR3 protein: CATSIAGIGDTGELFF; CDR3 DNA: TGTGCCACCAGTATAGCAGGGATTGGAGACACCGGGGAGCTGTTTTTT
J gene: TRBJ2-2; clone size: few; V gene: TRBV12-3/TRBV12-4; D gene: .; CDR3 protein: CASATEGSGTGELFF; CDR3 DNA: TGTGCCAGCGCAACAGAAGGGAGTGGGACCGGGGAGCTGTTTTTT
J gene: TRBJ1-1; clone size: many; V gene: TRBV19; D gene: TRBD1; CDR3 protein: CASRTGGLIGGTEAFF; CDR3 DNA: TGTGCCAGCCGGACAGGGGGCCTGATCGGAGGCACTGAAGCTTTCTTT
J gene: TRBJ2-7; clone size: .; V gene: TRBV2; D gene: TRBD2; CDR3 protein: CASRIAGGSYEQYF; CDR3 DNA: TGTGCCAGCAGGATAGCGGGAGGCTCCTACGAGCAGTACTTC
J gene: TRBJ1-1; clone size: few; V gene: TRBV30; D gene: .; CDR3 protein: CAWSAHPAEAFF; CDR3 DNA: TGTGCCTGGAGTGCCCACCCCGCTGAAGCTTTCTTT
J gene: TRBJ2-1; clone size: .; V gene: TRBV29-1; D gene: .; CDR3 protein: CSVGAGQYNEQFF; CDR3 DNA: TGCAGCGTTGGGGCGGGCCAATACAATGAGCAGTTCTTC
J gene: TRBJ2-7; clone size: few; V gene: TRBV6-5; D gene: .; CDR3 protein: CASSYSAGARNEQYF; CDR3 DNA: TGTGCCAGCAGTTACTCGGCCGGGGCGCGGAACGAGCAGTACTTC
J gene: TRBJ2-6; clone size: .; V gene: TRBV29-1; D gene: .; CDR3 protein: CSVLGANVLTF; CDR3 DNA: TGCAGCGTTTTGGGGGCCAACGTCCTGACTTTC
J gene: TRBJ2-5; clone size: .; V gene: TRBV12-3/TRBV12-4; D gene: TRBD1; CDR3 protein: CASSRRQGESHETQYF; CDR3 DNA: TGTGCCAGCAGTCGGCGACAGGGGGAAAGCCACGAGACCCAGTACTTC
J gene: TRBJ1-4; clone size: many; V gene: TRBV10-3; D gene: .; CDR3 protein: CAISDRSREGGEKLFF; CDR3 DNA: TGTGCCATCAGTGACCGGAGCAGGGAGGGCGGTGAAAAACTGTTTTTT
J gene: TRBJ2-2; clone size: few; V gene: TRBV7-9; D gene: TRBD1; CDR3 protein: CASSQGQGASGELFF; CDR3 DNA: TGTGCCAGCAGCCAAGGACAGGGGGCCTCCGGGGAGCTGTTTTTT
J gene: TRBJ2-5; clone size: .; V gene: TRBV5-1; D gene: TRBD2; CDR3 protein: CASSYRGLAGATQETQYF; CDR3 DNA: TGCGCCAGCAGCTATCGGGGACTAGCGGGGGCCACCCAAGAGACCCAGTACTTC
J gene: TRBJ1-2; clone size: many; V gene: TRBV20-1; D gene: .; CDR3 protein: CSARDPGVNGYTF; CDR3 DNA: TGCAGTGCTAGGGACCCAGGGGTGAACGGCTACACCTTC
J gene: TRBJ1-2; clone size: many; V gene: TRBV10-3; D gene: .; CDR3 protein: CATGTGNGYTF; CDR3 DNA: TGTGCCACCGGTACAGGGAATGGCTACACCTTC
J gene: TRBJ1-2; clone size: .; V gene: TRBV29-1; D gene: .; CDR3 protein: CSFRAGRNYGYTF; CDR3 DNA: TGCAGCTTTCGAGCAGGACGTAACTATGGCTACACCTTC
J gene: TRBJ2-7; clone size: many; V gene: TRBV14; D gene: TRBD2; CDR3 protein: CASSQVQSGINYEQYF; CDR3 DNA: TGTGCCAGCAGCCAAGTCCAGAGCGGGATTAACTACGAGCAGTACTTC
J gene: TRBJ1-1; clone size: .; V gene: TRBV10-3; D gene: .; CDR3 protein: CASSEAGGLLNTEAFF; CDR3 DNA: TGTGCCAGCAGTGAAGCGGGGGGACTCCTGAACACTGAAGCTTTCTTT
J gene: TRBJ2-5; clone size: .; V gene: TRBV2; D gene: TRBD1; CDR3 protein: CASSRTGRETQYF; CDR3 DNA: TGTGCCAGCAGTCGGACAGGGAGGGAGACCCAGTACTTC
J gene: TRBJ1-1; clone size: few; V gene: TRBV5-1; D gene: .; CDR3 protein: CASSFLRANTEAFF; CDR3 DNA: TGCGCCAGCAGCTTTTTAAGGGCAAACACTGAAGCTTTCTTT
J gene: TRBJ1-2; clone size: few; V gene: TRBV10-3; D gene: TRBD1; CDR3 protein: CASRRSDRGLGYTF; CDR3 DNA: TGTGCCAGCCGCAGGAGTGACAGGGGGCTTGGCTACACCTTC
J gene: TRBJ2-3; clone size: .; V gene: TRBV24-1; D gene: .; CDR3 protein: CATSGYPEGDTQYF; CDR3 DNA: TGTGCCACCAGTGGTTACCCAGAGGGGGATACGCAGTATTTT
J gene: TRBJ1-5; clone size: .; V gene: TRBV2; D gene: TRBD1; CDR3 protein: CASSPQGQGIQPQHF; CDR3 DNA: TGTGCCAGCAGCCCCCAGGGACAGGGCATCCAGCCCCAGCATTTT
J gene: TRBJ2-2; clone size: .; V gene: TRBV15; D gene: TRBD2; CDR3 protein: CATSTGLAGAGELFF; CDR3 DNA: TGTGCCACCAGCACTGGACTAGCGGGAGCCGGGGAGCTGTTTTTT
J gene: TRBJ1-5; clone size: many; V gene: TRBV7-2; D gene: .; CDR3 protein: CASNQGFLHQPQHF; CDR3 DNA: TGTGCCAGCAATCAAGGGTTTTTACATCAGCCCCAGCATTTT
J gene: TRBJ2-7; clone size: .; V gene: TRBV24-1; D gene: .; CDR3 protein: CATSDSRGGRDEVEQYF; CDR3 DNA: TGTGCCACCAGTGATTCAAGAGGGGGTCGGGATGAGGTCGAGCAGTACTTC
J gene: TRBJ2-6; clone size: .; V gene: TRBV10-3; D gene: TRBD1; CDR3 protein: CASIPPDRGGDGSGANVLTF; CDR3 DNA: TGTGCCAGCATTCCCCCGGACAGGGGGGGGGATGGCTCTGGGGCCAACGTCCTGACTTTC
J gene: TRBJ1-4; clone size: .; V gene: TRBV2; D gene: .; CDR3 protein: CASSVSGAGEKLFF; CDR3 DNA: TGTGCCAGCAGCGTATCTGGGGCCGGAGAAAAACTGTTTTTT
J gene: TRBJ1-1; clone size: .; V gene: TRBV25-1; D gene: .; CDR3 protein: CASVGFRNTEAFF; CDR3 DNA: TGTGCCAGCGTGGGATTCAGGAACACTGAAGCTTTCTTT
J gene: TRBJ2-7; clone size: .; V gene: TRBV10-3; D gene: TRBD1; CDR3 protein: CASSEPRGRDEQYF; CDR3 DNA: TGTGCCAGCAGTGAACCCAGGGGGCGGGACGAGCAGTACTTC
J gene: TRBJ1-4; clone size: .; V gene: TRBV5-1; D gene: .; CDR3 protein: CASSLASQGSKKLFF; CDR3 DNA: TGCGCCAGCAGCTTGGCCTCTCAGGGGAGTAAAAAACTGTTTTTT
J gene: TRBJ2-3; clone size: .; V gene: TRBV7-6; D gene: .; CDR3 protein: CASSLRLTDTQYF; CDR3 DNA: TGTGCCAGCAGCTTGCGCCTCACAGATACGCAGTATTTT